The next 21 T cell receptor beta chains were all read from a single sample in a study of Graves' ophthalmopathy and Graves' hyperthyroidism. RNA served as the template for amplifying TCR beta CDR3 regions. Second-round multiplex PCR followed a first-round RT-PCR using HTBI primers. TCRdb independently ran MiXCR on the multiplex PCR reads; one entry per CDR3 protein. The profile shows 650,000 to 800,000 distinct CDR3 sequences, roughly 39% of them singletons. Sequencing was carried out using peripheral blood. The source of these receptors is an adult man with Graves' ophthalmopathy.

The chain employs TRBV7-2 and TRBJ1-5, with D hard to call. CDR1 is SGHTA, CDR2 FQGNSA, per germline. V lost 4 bases and J 4 bases, leaving 11 bases between the germline ends. This CDR3 comprises 14 residues. For the CDR3, the DNA is TGTGCCAGCAGCTCCTCCGGACCAAATCAGCCCCAGCATTTT. Protein: CASSSSGPNQPQHF. Using reference TRBV7-2 and TRBJ1-5 for the parts outside the CDR3, the full variable domain is GAGVSQSPSNKVTEKGKDVELRCDPISGHTALYWYRQSLGQGLEFLIYFQGNSAPDKSGLPSDRFSAERTGGSVSTLTIQRTQQEDSAVYLCASSSSGPNQPQHFGDGTRLSIL.

Concerning this clonotype: Just one base apart from a much larger clone, this may be a read error. The chain combines TRBV12-3 or TRBV12-4 with TRBJ2-7, with a tentative D call TRBD1 (5 bases). The CDR3 contains 13 residues. V lost 8 bases and J lost 6, with 17 bases in between. CDR3 loop: CASGSSGPREQYF. The CDR3 DNA is TGTGCCAGCGGATCGTCAGGGCCTCGCGAGCAGTACTTC.

This clonotype occurred many times. The rearrangement joins TRBV13 to TRBJ1-2, with 8 bases aligning to TRBD1. The ends lost 5 bases at V and 6 bases at J; junction bases unmatched: 8. Germline V gene data show CDR1 as PRHDT and CDR2 as FYEKMQ (reference sequence). This CDR3 has 14 residues. The CDR3 nucleotides read TGTGCCAGCAGCCCTGACAGGGGCGCGAATGGCTACACCTTC. As protein: CASSPDRGANGYTF.

This clonotype has a count of ten or more. V usage is TRBV7-3 and J usage is TRBJ1-1; D is perhaps TRBD1 (6 bases). V was trimmed by 1 base and J by 1 base, leaving 19 bases between them. Germline V gene data show CDR1 as SGHTA and CDR2 as FQGTGA. The CDR3 consists of 18 residues. CDR3 nucleotide sequence: TGTGCCAGCAGCTTAAACCCTATAAACCCGACAGGGAACACTGAAGCTTTCTTT. Translation gives CASSLNPINPTGNTEAFF.

A word on this clonotype: One end of the junction fails to match germline, which may point to a read error. The CDR3 is CSVDTSSQETLYF. DNA for the CDR3: TGCAGCGTCGACACTAGCAGTCAAGAGACCCTGTACTTC. The V gene is TRBV29-1, the J gene TRBJ2-5; maybe TRBD2 (6 bases). The CDR3 spans 13 residues. Looked up from germline, CDR1 is SQVTM and CDR2 is ANQGSEA.

Note on this clonotype: It is likely a read error, because the conserved phenylalanine at the end of the CDR3 is missing. It is unclear where the CDR3 begins or ends on the DNA, so no DNA is shown, and the CDR3 is as TCRdb lists it. The chain is built from TRBV7-9 and TRBJ2-6; the table's D call of TRBD2 was not tested on the DNA. The germline gives CDR1 SEHNR, CDR2 FQNEAQ (reference sequence). The CDR3 spans 12 residues, counting both ends. The CDR3 reads CASSPVGTSGGV.

There are many counts of this clonotype. This chain connects TRBV12-3 or TRBV12-4 to TRBJ2-5; D might be TRBD2 (6 bases). V was shortened by 7 bases and J by 4 bases, with 13 bases between the two germline ends. There are 13 residues in the CDR3. The CDR3 here is CASTGSAGETQYF. The CDR3, as DNA: TGTGCCAGCACCGGGAGTGCGGGAGAGACCCAGTACTTC.

The chain combines TRBV12-3 or TRBV12-4 with TRBJ2-6; D remains unclear. The CDR3 is 14 residues long. The ends were cut back, 6 bases at V and 4 bases at J, with 10 bases in the middle. CDR3 coding DNA: TGTGCCAGCAGCATTCGGCGGGGGGCCAACGTCCTGACTTTC. This gives the protein CASSIRRGANVLTF.

The V and J genes are TRBV24-1 and TRBJ2-5; 8 positions agree with TRBD1. V lost 3 bases, J lost 5 bases, and 7 bases stayed unmatched. Germline CDR1 reads KGHDR; CDR2 reads SFDVKD. CDR3 length: 15 amino acids. For the CDR3, the DNA is TGTGCCACCAGTGATAGGGTCAGGGGGCGCGAGACCCAGTACTTC. It encodes CATSDRVRGRETQYF.

The V gene is TRBV29-1, the J gene TRBJ2-5, with D possibly TRBD2 on 5 matching bases. CDR1 and CDR2 from the germline V gene are SQVTM and ANQGSEA. Trimming shortened V by 8 bases and J by 7 bases, and 17 bases separated the two germline ends. This CDR3 has 12 amino acids. The CDR3 coding sequence is TGCAGCTTGGATGACGGGATTGGGACCCAGTACTTC. It encodes CSLDDGIGTQYF. Supplemented by reference TRBV29-1 and TRBJ2-5, the full variable domain reads SAVISQKPSRDICQRGTSLTIQCQVDSQVTMMFWYRQQPGQSLTLIATANQGSEATYESGFVIDKFPISRPNLTFSTLTVSNMSPEDSSIYLCSLDDGIGTQYFGPGTRLLVL.

This clonotype was observed a single time. The V gene is TRBV7-2, the J gene TRBJ1-1, with D possibly TRBD1 on 5 matching bases. The CDR3 is 14 amino acids. The V end lost 5 bases, the J end lost 4 bases, and 14 bases lay between the germline ends. The germline gives CDR1 SGHTA, CDR2 FQGNSA. CDR3 region: CASSNRQRRTEAFF. As DNA, the CDR3 is TGTGCCAGCAGCAACCGACAGCGGCGCACTGAAGCTTTCTTT.

The chain uses TRBV12-3 or TRBV12-4 and TRBJ2-5; D gene unclear. V was shortened by 8 bases and J by 2 bases, with 12 bases between the two germline ends. This CDR3 is 13 amino acids long. The CDR3 bases are TGTGCCAGCGGTACTACTACACAAGAGACCCAGTACTTC. Protein sequence: CASGTTTQETQYF.

This clonotype was observed a single time. This chain connects TRBV29-1 to TRBJ1-1; D gene uncertain. Germline lookup yields CDR1 SQVTM and CDR2 ANQGSEA. V shed 1 base and J shed 3 bases, with 12 bases lying between them. The CDR3 loop spans 14 amino acids. DNA for the CDR3: TGCAGCGTTGAAGTGGGTAGACTGCACACTGAAGCTTTCTTT. Encoded protein: CSVEVGRLHTEAFF.

The table lists this clonotype with a count of one. A much larger clone is a single base away; this may be a read error. The chain recombines TRBV19 with TRBJ1-2; 8 bases map to TRBD1. Germline V lookup: CDR1 LNHDA, CDR2 SQIVND (reference sequence). J gave up 9 bases and V 4 bases, and 10 bases lay outside the gene matches. This CDR3 has 14 amino acids. The CDR3 DNA is TGTGCCAGTAGTAACGGACAGGGAGATGGTAGCTACACCTTC. Residues: CASSNGQGDGSYTF.

This clonotype was recorded at least ten times. This sequence joins TRBV6-6 and TRBJ2-7; weak D call: TRBD1 (5 bases). The CDR3 contains 13 residues. Germline V CDR1 and CDR2: MNHNY, SVGAGI (reference sequence). Trimming cost V 4 bases and J 2 bases, with 9 bases left between them. The CDR3 region is CASSSAGTYEQYF. For the CDR3, the DNA is TGTGCCAGCAGTTCGGCAGGGACCTACGAGCAGTACTTC.

This clonotype has just one count. Germline is not matched at one junction end, which may reflect a read error. The chain joins TRBV29-1 to TRBJ1-2; D is undetermined. Germline CDR1 and CDR2: SQVTM and ANQGSEA. There are 13 residues in the CDR3. CDR3 DNA: TGCAGCGTTGATGAGGGTGCGAACTACGGCTACATCTTC. Amino acids: CSVDEGANYGYIF.

The V and J genes are TRBV11-1 and TRBJ1-2; no reliable D call. V was shortened by 9 bases and J by 10 bases, with 9 bases between the two germline ends. The CDR3 contains 9 residues. CDR1 is SGHAT and CDR2 is FQDESV in the germline V gene (reference sequence). The CDR3 coding sequence is TGTGCCAGTTCTGTTGACTACACCTTC. Encoded protein: CASSVDYTF.

This clonotype was counted many times. The CDR3 bases are TGCAGCGTTGCGACAGGGTTGAATCAGCCCCAGCATTTT. Its protein product is CSVATGLNQPQHF. V and J are TRBV29-1 and TRBJ1-5; 7 bases are shared with TRBD1. Germline assignment: CDR1 SQVTM and CDR2 ANQGSEA. V lost 4 bases, J lost 4 bases, and 4 bases stayed unmatched. CDR3 length: 13 residues.

In its sample, this clonotype was seen many times. V is TRBV7-9 and J is TRBJ1-1; D is ambiguous. The CDR3 is 13 amino acids. Germline CDR1 SEHNR, CDR2 FQNEAQ (reference sequence). Trimming cost V 5 bases and J 6 bases, with 13 bases left between them. Here the CDR3 DNA reads TGTGCCAGCAGCCCTCTGCGGTACGCTGAAGCTTTCTTT. Protein product: CASSPLRYAEAFF.

The chain joins TRBV6-1 to TRBJ2-2, with 12 bases fitting TRBD2. This CDR3 has 18 residues. Per the germline V gene, CDR1 is MNHNS and CDR2 is SASEGT. The V gene end was trimmed by 8 bases and the J gene end by 1 base; junction bases not matched to a gene: 11. For the CDR3, the DNA is TGTGCCAGCCGTCGGACTAGCGGGACCCTATTGAACACCGGGGAGCTGTTTTTT. Translated: CASRRTSGTLLNTGELFF.

This clonotype has at least ten counts. V is TRBV5-8 and J is TRBJ2-2, with D unresolved. V lost 1 base and J 0 bases, leaving 4 bases between the germline ends. The CDR3 totals 14 residues. Germline values: CDR1 SGHTS, CDR2 YDEGEE. CDR3 region: CASSLNTNTGELFF. DNA of the CDR3: TGTGCCAGCAGCTTGAACACGAACACCGGGGAGCTGTTTTTT.